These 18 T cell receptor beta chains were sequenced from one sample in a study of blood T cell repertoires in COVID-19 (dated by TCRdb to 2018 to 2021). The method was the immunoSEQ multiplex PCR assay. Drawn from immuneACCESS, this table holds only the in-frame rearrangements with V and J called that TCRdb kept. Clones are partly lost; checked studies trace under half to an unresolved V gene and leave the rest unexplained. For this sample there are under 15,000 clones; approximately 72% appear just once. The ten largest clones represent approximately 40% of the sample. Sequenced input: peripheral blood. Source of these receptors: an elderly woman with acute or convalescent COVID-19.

The CDR3 sequence: CASSRFYGYTF. Here the CDR3 DNA reads TGTGCCAGCAGTAGATTCTATGGCTACACCTTC. V gene TRBV9 combines with J gene TRBJ1-2; D gene ambiguous. The CDR3 length is 11 residues. Per germline, CDR1 SGDLS and CDR2 YYNGEE. V gave up 5 bases and J gave up 4 bases, with 6 bases separating them.

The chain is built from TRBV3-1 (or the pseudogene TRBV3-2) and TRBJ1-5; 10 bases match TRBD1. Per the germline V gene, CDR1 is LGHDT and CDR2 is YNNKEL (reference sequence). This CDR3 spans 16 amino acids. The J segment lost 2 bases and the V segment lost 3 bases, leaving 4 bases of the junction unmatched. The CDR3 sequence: CASSQAGTGGNQPQHF. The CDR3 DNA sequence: TGTGCCAGCAGCCAGGCCGGGACAGGGGGCAATCAGCCCCAGCATTTT.

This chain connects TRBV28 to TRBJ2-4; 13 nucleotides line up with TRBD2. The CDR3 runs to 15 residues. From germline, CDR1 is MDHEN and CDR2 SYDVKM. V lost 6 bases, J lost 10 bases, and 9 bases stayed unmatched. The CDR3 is CASSQTSGGVLIQYF. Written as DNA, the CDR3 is TGTGCCAGCAGCCAAACTAGCGGGGGGGTCCTTATTCAGTACTTC.

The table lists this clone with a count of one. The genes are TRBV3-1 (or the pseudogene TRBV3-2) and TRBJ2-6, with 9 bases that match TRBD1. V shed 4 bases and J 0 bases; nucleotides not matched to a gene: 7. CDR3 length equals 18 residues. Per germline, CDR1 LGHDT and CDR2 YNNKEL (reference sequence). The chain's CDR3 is CASSPRDREFSGANVLTF. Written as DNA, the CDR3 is TGTGCCAGCAGCCCCCGGGACAGGGAGTTCTCTGGGGCCAACGTCCTGACTTTC.

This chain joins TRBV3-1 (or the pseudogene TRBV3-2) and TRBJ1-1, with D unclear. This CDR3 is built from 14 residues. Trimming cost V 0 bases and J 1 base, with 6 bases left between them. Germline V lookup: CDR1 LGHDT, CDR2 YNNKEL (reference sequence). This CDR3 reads CASSQDHPNTEAFF. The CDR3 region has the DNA TGTGCCAGCAGCCAAGATCATCCGAACACTGAAGCTTTCTTT.

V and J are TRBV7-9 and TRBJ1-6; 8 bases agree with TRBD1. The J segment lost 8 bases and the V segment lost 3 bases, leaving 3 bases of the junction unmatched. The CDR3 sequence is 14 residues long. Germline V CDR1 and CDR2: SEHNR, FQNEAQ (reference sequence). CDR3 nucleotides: TGTGCCAGCAGCTTGGGACAGGATCATTCACCCCTCCACTTT. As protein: CASSLGQDHSPLHF.

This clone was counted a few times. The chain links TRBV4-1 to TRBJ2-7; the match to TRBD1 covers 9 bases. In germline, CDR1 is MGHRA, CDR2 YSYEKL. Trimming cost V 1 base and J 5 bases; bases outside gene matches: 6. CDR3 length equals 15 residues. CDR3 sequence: CASSQVGDRVNEQYF. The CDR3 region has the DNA TGCGCCAGCAGCCAAGTGGGGGACAGGGTGAACGAGCAGTACTTC.

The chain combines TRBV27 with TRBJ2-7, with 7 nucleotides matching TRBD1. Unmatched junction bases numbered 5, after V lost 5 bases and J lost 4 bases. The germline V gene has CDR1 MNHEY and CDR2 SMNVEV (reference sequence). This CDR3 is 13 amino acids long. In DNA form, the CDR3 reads TGTGCCAGCAGTGACGGGACAGTATACGAGCAGTACTTC. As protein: CASSDGTVYEQYF.

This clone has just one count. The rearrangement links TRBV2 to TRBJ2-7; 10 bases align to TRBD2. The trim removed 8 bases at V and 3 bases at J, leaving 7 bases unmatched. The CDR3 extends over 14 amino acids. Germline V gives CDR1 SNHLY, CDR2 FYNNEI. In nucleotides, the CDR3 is TGTGCCAGCCAGGAGCGGGGGGGGAACTACGAGCAGTACTTC. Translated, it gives CASQERGGNYEQYF.

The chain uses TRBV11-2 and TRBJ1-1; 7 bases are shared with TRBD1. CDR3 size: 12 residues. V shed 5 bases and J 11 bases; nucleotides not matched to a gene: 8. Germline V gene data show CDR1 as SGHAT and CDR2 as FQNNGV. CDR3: CASSPDRERAFF. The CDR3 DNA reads TGTGCCAGCAGCCCCGACAGGGAGAGGGCTTTCTTT.

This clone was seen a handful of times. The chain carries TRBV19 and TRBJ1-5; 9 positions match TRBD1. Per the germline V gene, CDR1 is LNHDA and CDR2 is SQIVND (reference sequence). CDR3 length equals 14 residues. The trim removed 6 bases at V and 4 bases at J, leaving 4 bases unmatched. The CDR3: CASRPGQGNQPQHF. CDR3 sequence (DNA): TGTGCCAGTAGACCGGGACAGGGAAATCAGCCCCAGCATTTT.

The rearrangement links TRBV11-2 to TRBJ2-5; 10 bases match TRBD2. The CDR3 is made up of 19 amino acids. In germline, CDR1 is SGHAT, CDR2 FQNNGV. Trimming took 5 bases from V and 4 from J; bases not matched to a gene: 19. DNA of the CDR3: TGTGCCAGCAGCGAGCGGGGCCTTTGGGGAGCGGGGGGGCTAGAGACCCAGTACTTC. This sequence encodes CASSERGLWGAGGLETQYF.

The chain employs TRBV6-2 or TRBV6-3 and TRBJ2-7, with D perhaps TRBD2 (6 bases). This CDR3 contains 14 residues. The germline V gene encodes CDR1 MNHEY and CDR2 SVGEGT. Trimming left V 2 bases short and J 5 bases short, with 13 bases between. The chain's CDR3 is CASSYGRLGDEQYF. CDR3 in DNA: TGTGCCAGCAGTTACGGGAGGCTAGGGGACGAGCAGTACTTC.

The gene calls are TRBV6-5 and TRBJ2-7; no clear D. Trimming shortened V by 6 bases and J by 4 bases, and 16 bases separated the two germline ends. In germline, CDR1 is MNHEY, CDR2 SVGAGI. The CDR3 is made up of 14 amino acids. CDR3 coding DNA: TGTGCCAGCAGCACCCCCAAGGTCGGGTACGAGCAGTACTTC. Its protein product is CASSTPKVGYEQYF.

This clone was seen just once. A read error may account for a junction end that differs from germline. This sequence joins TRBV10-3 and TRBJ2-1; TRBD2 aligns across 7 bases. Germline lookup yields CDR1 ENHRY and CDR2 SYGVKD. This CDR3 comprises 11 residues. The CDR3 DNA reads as TGTGCCATCAGTGAAGGCGGGAGAGCAGTCTTC. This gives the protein CAISEGGRAVF.

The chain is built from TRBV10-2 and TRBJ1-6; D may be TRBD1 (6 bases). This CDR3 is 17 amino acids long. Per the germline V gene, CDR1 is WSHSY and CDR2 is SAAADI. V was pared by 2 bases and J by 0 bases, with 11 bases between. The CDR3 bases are TGCGCCAGCAGTGAGCCCCCAGGGGCCTCCTATAATTCACCCCTCCACTTT. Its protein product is CASSEPPGASYNSPLHF.

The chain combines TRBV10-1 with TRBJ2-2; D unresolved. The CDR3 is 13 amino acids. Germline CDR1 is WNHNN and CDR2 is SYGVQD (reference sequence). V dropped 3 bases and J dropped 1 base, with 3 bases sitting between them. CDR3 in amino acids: CASSDGNTGELFF. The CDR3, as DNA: TGCGCCAGCAGTGACGGGAACACCGGGGAGCTGTTTTTT.

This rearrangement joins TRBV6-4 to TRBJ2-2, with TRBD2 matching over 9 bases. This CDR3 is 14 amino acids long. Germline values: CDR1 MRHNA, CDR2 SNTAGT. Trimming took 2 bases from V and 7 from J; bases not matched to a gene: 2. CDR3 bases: TGTGCCAGCAGTGACAGCGGGGGGAACGGGGAGCTGTTTTTT. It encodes CASSDSGGNGELFF.